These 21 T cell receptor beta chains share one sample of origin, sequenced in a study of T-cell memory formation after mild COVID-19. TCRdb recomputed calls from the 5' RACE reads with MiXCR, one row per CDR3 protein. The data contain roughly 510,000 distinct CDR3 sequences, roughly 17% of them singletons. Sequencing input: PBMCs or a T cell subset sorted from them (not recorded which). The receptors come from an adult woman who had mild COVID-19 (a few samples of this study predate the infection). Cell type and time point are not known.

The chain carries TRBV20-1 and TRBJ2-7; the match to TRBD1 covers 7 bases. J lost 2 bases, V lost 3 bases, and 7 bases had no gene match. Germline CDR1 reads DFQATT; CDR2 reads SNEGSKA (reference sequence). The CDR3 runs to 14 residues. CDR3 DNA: TGCAGTGCTAGTGGACAGGTTCTTGCCTACGAGCAGTACTTC. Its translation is CSASGQVLAYEQYF.

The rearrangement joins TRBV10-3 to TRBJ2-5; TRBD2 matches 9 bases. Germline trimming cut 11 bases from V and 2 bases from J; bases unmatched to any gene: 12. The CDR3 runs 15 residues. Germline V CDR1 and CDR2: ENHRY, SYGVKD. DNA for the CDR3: TGTGCCGCCAGAGCCACTAGCGGGCCTCAAGAGACCCAGTACTTC. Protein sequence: CAARATSGPQETQYF.

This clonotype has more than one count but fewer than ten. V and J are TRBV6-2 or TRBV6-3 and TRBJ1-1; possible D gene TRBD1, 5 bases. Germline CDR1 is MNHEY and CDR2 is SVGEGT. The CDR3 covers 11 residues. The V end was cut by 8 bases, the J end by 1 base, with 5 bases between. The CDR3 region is CASGANTEAFF. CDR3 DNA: TGTGCCAGCGGGGCGAACACTGAAGCTTTCTTT.

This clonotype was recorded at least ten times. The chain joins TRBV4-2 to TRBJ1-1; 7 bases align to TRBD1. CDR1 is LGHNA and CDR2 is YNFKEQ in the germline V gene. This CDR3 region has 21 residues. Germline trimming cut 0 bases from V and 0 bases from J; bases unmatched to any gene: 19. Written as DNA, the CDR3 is TGTGCCAGCAGCCAAGATCGGAACAGGGGCCCCCGCATCTCCCTGAACACTGAAGCTTTCTTT. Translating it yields CASSQDRNRGPRISLNTEAFF.

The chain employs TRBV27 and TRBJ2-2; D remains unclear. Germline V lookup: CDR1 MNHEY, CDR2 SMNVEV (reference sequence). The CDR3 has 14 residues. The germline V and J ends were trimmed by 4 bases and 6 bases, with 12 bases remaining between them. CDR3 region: CASSSGFNSGELFF. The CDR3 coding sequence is TGTGCCAGCAGTTCTGGGTTTAATTCCGGGGAGCTGTTTTTT.

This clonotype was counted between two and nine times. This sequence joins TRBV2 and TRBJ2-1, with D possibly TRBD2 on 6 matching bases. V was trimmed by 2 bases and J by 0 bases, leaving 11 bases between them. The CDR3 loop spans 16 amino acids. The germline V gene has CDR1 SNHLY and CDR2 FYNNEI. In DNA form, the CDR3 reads TGTGCCAGCAGTGAACGTGGCGGGGTCTCCTACAATGAGCAGTTCTTC. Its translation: CASSERGGVSYNEQFF.

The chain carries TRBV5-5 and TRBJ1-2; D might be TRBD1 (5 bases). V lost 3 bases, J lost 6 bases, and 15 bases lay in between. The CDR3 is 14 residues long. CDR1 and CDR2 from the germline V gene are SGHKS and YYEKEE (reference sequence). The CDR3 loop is CASSWGVGPDGYTF. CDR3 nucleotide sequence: TGTGCCAGCAGCTGGGGGGTTGGGCCCGATGGCTACACCTTC.

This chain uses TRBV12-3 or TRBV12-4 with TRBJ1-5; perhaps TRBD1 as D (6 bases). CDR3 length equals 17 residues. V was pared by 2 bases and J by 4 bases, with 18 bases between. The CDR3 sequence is CASSLNRRTDGNQPQHF. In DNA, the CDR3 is TGTGCCAGCAGTTTAAATCGGAGGACAGATGGGAATCAGCCCCAGCATTTT.

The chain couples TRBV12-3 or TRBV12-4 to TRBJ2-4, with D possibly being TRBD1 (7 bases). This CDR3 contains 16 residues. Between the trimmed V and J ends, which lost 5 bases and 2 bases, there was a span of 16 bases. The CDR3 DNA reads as TGTGCCAGCAGTACTCAGGGGGGCGTACCCAAAAACATTCAGTACTTC. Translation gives CASSTQGGVPKNIQYF.

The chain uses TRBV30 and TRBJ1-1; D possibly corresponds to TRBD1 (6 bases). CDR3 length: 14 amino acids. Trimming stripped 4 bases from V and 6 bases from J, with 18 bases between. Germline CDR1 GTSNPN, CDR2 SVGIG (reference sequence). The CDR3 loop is CAWIREGVGSEAFF. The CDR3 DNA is TGTGCCTGGATCCGGGAGGGGGTTGGATCTGAAGCTTTCTTT.

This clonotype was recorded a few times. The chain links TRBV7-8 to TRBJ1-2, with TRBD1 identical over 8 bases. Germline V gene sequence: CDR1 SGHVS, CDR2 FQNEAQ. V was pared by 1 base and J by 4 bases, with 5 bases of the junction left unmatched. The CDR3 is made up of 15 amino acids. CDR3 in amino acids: CASSLVDRGVYGYTF. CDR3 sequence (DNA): TGTGCCAGCAGCTTAGTCGACAGGGGCGTCTATGGCTACACCTTC.

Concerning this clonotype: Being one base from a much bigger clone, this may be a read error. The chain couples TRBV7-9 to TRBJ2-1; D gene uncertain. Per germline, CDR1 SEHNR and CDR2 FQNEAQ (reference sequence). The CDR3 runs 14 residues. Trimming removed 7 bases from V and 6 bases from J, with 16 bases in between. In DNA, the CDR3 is TGTGCCAGCATCCCGGGTCCCCGGGCCAATGAGCAGTTCTTC. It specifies CASIPGPRANEQFF.

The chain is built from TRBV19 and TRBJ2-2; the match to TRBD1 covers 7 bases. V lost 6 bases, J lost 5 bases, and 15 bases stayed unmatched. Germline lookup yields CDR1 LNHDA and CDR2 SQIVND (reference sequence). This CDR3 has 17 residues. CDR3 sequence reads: CASSSYPRQGGTGELFF. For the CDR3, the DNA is TGTGCCAGTAGCTCTTATCCCCGACAGGGTGGAACCGGGGAGCTGTTTTTT.

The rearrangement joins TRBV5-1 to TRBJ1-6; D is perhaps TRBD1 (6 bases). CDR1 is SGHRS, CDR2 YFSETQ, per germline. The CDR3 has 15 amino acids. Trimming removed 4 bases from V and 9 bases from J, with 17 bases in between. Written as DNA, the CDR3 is TGCGCCAGCAGCATGGTACAGGGCGGGGGTTCACCCCTCCACTTT. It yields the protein CASSMVQGGGSPLHF.

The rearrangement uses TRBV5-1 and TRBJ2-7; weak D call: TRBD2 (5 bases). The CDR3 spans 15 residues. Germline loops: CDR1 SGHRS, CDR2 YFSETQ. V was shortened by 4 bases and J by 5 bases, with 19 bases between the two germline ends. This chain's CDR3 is CASSPEAGRPNEQYF. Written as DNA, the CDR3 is TGCGCCAGCAGCCCGGAGGCAGGAAGGCCTAACGAGCAGTACTTC.

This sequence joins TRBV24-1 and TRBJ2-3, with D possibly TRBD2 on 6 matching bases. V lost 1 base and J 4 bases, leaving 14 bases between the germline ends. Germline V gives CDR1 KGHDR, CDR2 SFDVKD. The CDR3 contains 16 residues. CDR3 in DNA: TGTGCCACCAGTGATTTCGGGGGTCAGGCGGCAGATACGCAGTATTTT. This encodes CATSDFGGQAADTQYF.

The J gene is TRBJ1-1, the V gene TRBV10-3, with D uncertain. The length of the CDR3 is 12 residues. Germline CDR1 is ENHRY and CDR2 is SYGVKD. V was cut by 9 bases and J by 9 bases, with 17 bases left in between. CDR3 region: CAIRAETRQAFF. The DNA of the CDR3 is TGTGCCATACGAGCGGAGACACGACAAGCTTTCTTT.

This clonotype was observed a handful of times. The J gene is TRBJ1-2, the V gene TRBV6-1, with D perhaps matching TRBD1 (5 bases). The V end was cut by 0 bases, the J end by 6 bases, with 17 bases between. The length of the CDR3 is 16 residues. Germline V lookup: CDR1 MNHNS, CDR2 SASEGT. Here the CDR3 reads CASSEAGGGFMDGYTF. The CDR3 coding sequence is TGTGCCAGCAGTGAAGCGGGTGGGGGTTTTATGGATGGCTACACCTTC.

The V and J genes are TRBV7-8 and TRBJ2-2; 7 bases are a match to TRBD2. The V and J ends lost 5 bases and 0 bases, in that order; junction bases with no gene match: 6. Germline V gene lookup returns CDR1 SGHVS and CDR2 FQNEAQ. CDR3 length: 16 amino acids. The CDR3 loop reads CASSPRGVANTGELFF. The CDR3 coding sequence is TGTGCCAGCAGCCCACGGGGGGTCGCGAACACCGGGGAGCTGTTTTTT.

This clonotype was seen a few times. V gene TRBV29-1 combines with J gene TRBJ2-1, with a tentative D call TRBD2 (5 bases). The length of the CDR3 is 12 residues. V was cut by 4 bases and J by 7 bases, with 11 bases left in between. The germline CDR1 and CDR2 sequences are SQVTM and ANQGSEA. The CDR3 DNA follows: TGCAGCGTTGTAGGGAGACTTAATGAGCAGTTCTTC. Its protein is CSVVGRLNEQFF.

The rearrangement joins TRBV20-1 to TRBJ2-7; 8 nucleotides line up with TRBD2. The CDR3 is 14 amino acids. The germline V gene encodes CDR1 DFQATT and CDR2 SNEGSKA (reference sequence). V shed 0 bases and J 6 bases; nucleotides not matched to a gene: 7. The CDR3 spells CSARDPSGPSEQYF. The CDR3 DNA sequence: TGCAGTGCTAGAGACCCTAGCGGGCCCTCCGAGCAGTACTTC.